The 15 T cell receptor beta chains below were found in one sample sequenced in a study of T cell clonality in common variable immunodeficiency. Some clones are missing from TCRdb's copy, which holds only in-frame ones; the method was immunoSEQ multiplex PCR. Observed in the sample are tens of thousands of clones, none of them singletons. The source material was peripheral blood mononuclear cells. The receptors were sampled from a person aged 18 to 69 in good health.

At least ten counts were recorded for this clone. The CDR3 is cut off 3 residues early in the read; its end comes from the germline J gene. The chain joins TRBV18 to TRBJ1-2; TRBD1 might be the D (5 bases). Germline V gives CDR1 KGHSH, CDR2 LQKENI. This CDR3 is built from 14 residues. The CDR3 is CASSPDIGAEGYTF. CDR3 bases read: TGTGCCAGCTCACCCGACATAGGGGCAGAGGGG.

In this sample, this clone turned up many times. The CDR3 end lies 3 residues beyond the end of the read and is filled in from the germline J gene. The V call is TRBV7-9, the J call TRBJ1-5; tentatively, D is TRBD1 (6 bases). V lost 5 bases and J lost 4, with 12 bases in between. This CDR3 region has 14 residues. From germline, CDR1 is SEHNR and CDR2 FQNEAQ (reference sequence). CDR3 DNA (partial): TGTGCCAGCAGCCTTAGTCAGGGGAATCAGCCC. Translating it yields CASSLSQGNQP. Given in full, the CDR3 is CASSLSQGNQPQHF.

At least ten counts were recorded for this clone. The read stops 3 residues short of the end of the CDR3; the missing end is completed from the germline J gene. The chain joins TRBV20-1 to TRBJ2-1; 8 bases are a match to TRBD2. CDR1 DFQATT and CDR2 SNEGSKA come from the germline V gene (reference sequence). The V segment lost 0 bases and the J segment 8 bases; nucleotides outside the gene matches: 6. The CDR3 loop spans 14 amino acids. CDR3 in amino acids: CSARDLAGRYEQFF. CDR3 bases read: TGCAGTGCTAGAGATCTAGCGGGTCGGTATGAG.

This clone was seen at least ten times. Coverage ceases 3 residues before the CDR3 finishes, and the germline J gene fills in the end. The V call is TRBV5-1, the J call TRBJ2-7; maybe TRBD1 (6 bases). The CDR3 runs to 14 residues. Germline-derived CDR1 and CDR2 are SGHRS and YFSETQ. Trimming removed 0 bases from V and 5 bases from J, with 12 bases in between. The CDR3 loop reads CASSLDRVGDEQYF. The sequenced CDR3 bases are TGCGCCAGCAGCTTGGACAGGGTAGGAGACGAG.

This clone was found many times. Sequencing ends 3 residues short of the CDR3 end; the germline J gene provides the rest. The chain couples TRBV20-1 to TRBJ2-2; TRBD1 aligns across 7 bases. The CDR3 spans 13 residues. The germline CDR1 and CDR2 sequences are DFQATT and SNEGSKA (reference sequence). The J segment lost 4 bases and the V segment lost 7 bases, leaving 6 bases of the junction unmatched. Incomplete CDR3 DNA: TGCAGTGGCTATGACAGGGTCACCGGGGAG. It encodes CSGYDRVTGE. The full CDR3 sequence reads CSGYDRVTGELFF.

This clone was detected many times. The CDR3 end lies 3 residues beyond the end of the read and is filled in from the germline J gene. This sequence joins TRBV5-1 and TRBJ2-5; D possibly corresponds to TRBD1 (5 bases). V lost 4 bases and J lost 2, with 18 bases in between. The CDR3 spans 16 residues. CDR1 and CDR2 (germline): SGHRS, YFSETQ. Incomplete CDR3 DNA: TGCGCCAGCAGCCCCGCCAGGGATGCAGTTCAAGAGACC. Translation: CASSPARDAVQET. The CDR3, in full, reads CASSPARDAVQETQYF.

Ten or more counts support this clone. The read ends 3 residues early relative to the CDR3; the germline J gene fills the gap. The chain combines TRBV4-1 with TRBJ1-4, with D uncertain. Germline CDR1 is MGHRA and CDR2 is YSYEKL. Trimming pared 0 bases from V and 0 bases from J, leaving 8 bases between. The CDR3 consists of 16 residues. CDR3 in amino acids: CASSQEPEPTNEKLFF. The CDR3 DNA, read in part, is TGCGCCAGCAGCCAAGAGCCAGAACCAACTAATGAAAAA.

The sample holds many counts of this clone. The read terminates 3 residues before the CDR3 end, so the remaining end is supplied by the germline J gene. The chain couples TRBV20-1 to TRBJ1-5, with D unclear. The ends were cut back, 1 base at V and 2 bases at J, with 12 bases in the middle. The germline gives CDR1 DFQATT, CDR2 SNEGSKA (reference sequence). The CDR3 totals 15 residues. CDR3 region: CSARVGVSGNQPQHF. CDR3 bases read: TGCAGTGCTAGAGTCGGGGTCAGTGGCAATCAGCCC.

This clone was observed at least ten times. The chain's CDR3 is CASSISGDAFNEQFF. The sequenced CDR3 bases are TGCGCCAGCAGCATTAGCGGGGACGCCTTCAATGAG. The V and J genes are TRBV5-1 and TRBJ2-1; 8 nucleotides line up with TRBD2. The observed sequence ends 3 residues before the CDR3 terminus, with the missing tail filled in from the germline J gene. Trimming removed 4 bases from V and 6 bases from J; junction bases left unmatched: 9. This CDR3 spans 15 amino acids. Per germline, CDR1 SGHRS and CDR2 YFSETQ.

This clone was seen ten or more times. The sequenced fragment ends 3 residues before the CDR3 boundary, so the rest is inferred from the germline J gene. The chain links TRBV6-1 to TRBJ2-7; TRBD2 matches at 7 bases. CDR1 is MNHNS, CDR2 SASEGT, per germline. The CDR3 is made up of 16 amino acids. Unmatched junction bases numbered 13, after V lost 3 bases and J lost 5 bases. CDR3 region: CASSEGVSSGTHEQYF. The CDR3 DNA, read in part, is TGTGCCAGCAGTGAGGGGGTTTCAAGCGGGACCCACGAG.

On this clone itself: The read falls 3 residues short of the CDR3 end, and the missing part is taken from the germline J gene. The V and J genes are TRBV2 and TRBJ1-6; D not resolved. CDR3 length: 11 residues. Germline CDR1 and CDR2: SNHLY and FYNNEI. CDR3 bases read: TGTGCCAGCAGTTACTCATTCTCC. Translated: CASSYSFS. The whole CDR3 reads CASSYSFSLHF.

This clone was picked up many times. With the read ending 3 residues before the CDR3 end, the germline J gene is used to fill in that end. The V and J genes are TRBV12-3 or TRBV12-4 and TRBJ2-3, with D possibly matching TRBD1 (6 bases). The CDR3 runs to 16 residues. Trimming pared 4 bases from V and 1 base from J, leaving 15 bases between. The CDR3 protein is CASSSHGSGGTDTQYF. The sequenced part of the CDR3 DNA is TGTGCCAGCAGTTCCCACGGCTCAGGGGGCACAGATACG.

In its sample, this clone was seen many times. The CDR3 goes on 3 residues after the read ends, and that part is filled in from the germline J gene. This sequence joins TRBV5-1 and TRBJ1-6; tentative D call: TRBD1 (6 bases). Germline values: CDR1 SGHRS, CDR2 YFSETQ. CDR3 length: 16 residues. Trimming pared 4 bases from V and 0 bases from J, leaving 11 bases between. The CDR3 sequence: CASSSQGSSYNSPLHF. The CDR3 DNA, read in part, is TGCGCCAGCAGCAGCCAGGGGAGCTCCTATAATTCACCC.

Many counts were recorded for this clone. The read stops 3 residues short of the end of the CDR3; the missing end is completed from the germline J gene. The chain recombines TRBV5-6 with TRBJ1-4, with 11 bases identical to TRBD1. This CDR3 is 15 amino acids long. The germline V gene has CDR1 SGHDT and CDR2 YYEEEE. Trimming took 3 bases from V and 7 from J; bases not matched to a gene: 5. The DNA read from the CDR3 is TGTGCCAGCAGCTCCAGGACAGGGGGCATTGAAAAA. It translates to CASSSRTGGIEK. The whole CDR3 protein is CASSSRTGGIEKLFF. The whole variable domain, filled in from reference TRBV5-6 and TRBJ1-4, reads DAGVTQSPTHLIKTRGQQVTLRCSPKSGHDTVSWYQQALGQGPQFIFQYYEEEERQRGNFPDRFSGHQFPNYSSELNVNALLLGDSALYLCASSSRTGGIEKLFFGSGTQLSVL.

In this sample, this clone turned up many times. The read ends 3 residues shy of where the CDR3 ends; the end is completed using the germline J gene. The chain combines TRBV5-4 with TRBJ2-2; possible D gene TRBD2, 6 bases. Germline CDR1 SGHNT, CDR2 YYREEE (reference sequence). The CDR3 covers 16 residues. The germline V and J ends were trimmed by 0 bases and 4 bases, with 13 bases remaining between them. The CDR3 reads CASSLVAGGATGELFF. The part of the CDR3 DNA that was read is TGTGCCAGCAGCTTGGTAGCAGGCGGGGCCACCGGGGAG.